Described below is a single T cell receptor (beta chain) sequence and its context. Germline-derived CDR1 and CDR2 are KGHSH and LQKENI. The CDR3 sequence is 17 residues long. V trimming: 3 bases; J trimming: 3 bases; junction bases outside the gene matches: 6. Original data processing: Estimation of nucleated cell counts relied on the amplification of reference gene primers. Clones were sequenced by immunoSEQ multiplex PCR, and TCRdb holds only the in-frame ones, with some missing. V, J and clone size are those of that table, while D and trimming were read from the DNA. The sample includes fewer than 250,000 clones, 85% to 90% seen only once; the top ten take 4.4%. This sample was included in a study of blood T cell repertoires in COVID-19. Study background: Whether acute or convalescent, the COVID-19 samples came from the United States, Italy and Spain.

This receptor was obtained from a human donor in a cohort sampled during active COVID-19. Sequencing used peripheral blood. The chain uses TRBV18 and TRBJ1-4; 11 nucleotides align to TRBD1. This chain's CDR3 is CASSPPDRGHSNEKLFF. In DNA form, the CDR3 reads TGTGCCAGCTCACCCCCGGACAGGGGGCACTCTAATGAAAAACTGTTTTTT.